The 18 T cell receptor beta chains below come from one sample, sequenced in a study of technical replicates of blood from a few donors. The assay was immunoSEQ multiplex PCR, and TCRdb's table has in-frame clones only and misses some. The sample yields around 95,000 clones, approximately 93% seen once. The specimen was T cells isolated from PBMCs. These receptors were taken from a human donor in good health.

The J gene is TRBJ1-2, the V gene TRBV5-5; possibly TRBD1 for D (5 bases). There are 14 residues in the CDR3. The V gene's germline CDR1 is SGHKS and CDR2 YYEKEE (reference sequence). Trimming took 0 bases from V and 2 from J, leaving 8 bases between them. In DNA form, the CDR3 reads TGTGCCAGCAGCTTGGAGGACATCAACTATGGCTACACCTTC. Amino acid sequence: CASSLEDINYGYTF. Drawing the rest from reference TRBV5-5 and TRBJ1-2, the complete variable domain is DAGVTQSPTHLIKTRGQQVTLRCSPISGHKSVSWYQQVLGQGPQFIFQYYEKEERGRGNFPDRFSARQFPNYSSELNVNALLLGDSALYLCASSLEDINYGYTFGSGTRLTVV.

The chain links TRBV11-2 to TRBJ2-7, with D perhaps TRBD1 (5 bases). The length of the CDR3 is 15 residues. V lost 1 base to trimming and J lost 5 bases, with 15 bases between them. The germline gives CDR1 SGHAT, CDR2 FQNNGV. This CDR3 reads CASSLVSRGSHEQYF. CDR3 bases: TGTGCCAGCAGCTTAGTGAGTAGGGGAAGCCACGAGCAGTACTTC.

The V and J genes are TRBV7-3 and TRBJ2-1; TRBD2 matches 7 bases. V lost 5 bases to trimming and J lost 2 bases; unmatched junction nucleotides: 9. This CDR3 has 16 amino acids. Germline CDR1 and CDR2: SGHTA and FQGTGA. CDR3 residues: CASSRYGGSTYNEQFF. The CDR3 coding sequence is TGTGCCAGCAGCCGATACGGGGGGTCAACCTACAATGAGCAGTTCTTC.

This chain joins TRBV6-5 and TRBJ2-7, with D maybe TRBD1 (5 bases). Germline assignment: CDR1 MNHEY and CDR2 SVGAGI. The V and J ends lost 2 bases and 3 bases respectively, with 8 bases between them. This CDR3 region has 13 residues. CDR3 region: CASSYTQGYEQYF. The CDR3 nucleotides are TGTGCCAGCAGTTACACTCAGGGCTACGAGCAGTACTTC.

This clone was seen a few times. This chain connects TRBV4-1 to TRBJ1-2, with D perhaps TRBD1 (6 bases). V dropped 5 bases and J dropped 6 bases, with 16 bases sitting between them. Per germline, CDR1 MGHRA and CDR2 YSYEKL. The CDR3 contains 14 residues. Here the CDR3 reads CASSVPGVWHGYTF. The CDR3 DNA reads TGCGCCAGCAGCGTGCCAGGGGTCTGGCATGGCTACACCTTC.

The V call is TRBV11-2, the J call TRBJ1-1; D gene uncertain. CDR1 is SGHAT, CDR2 FQNNGV, per germline. Trimming removed 1 base from V and 7 bases from J, with 10 bases in between. The CDR3 totals 13 residues. In DNA, the CDR3 is TGTGCCAGCAGCTTAGGATCCGGGGTTGAAGCTTTCTTT. Protein sequence: CASSLGSGVEAFF. Complete variable domain (other parts from reference TRBV11-2 and TRBJ1-1): EAGVAQSPRYKIIEKRQSVAFWCNPISGHATLYWYQQILGQGPKLLIQFQNNGVVDDSQLPKDRFSAERLKGVDSTLKIQPAKLEDSAVYLCASSLGSGVEAFFGQGTRLTVV.

The chain joins TRBV9 to TRBJ1-4, with TRBD1 as a possible D gene (6 bases). The length of the CDR3 is 15 residues. The ends were cut back, 3 bases at V and 0 bases at J, with 9 bases in the middle. CDR1 SGDLS and CDR2 YYNGEE come from the germline V gene. The CDR3 bases are TGTGCCAGCAGCGCCCCAGGGGCAACTAATGAAAAACTGTTTTTT. It translates to CASSAPGATNEKLFF.

The J gene is TRBJ2-7, the V gene TRBV28, with a possible D match to TRBD2 (5 bases). The CDR3 is made up of 13 amino acids. In germline, CDR1 is MDHEN, CDR2 SYDVKM. The V end was cut by 6 bases, the J end by 6 bases, with 15 bases between. Written as DNA, the CDR3 is TGTGCCAGCAGGGACTCCCCCTCTACCGAGCAGTACTTC. It encodes CASRDSPSTEQYF.

The rearrangement uses TRBV9 and TRBJ2-1, with D possibly TRBD2 on 6 matching bases. The length of the CDR3 is 15 residues. Germline V lookup: CDR1 SGDLS, CDR2 YYNGEE. Trimming removed 4 bases from V and 7 bases from J, with 18 bases in between. The CDR3 is CASSPRGNPRNEQFF. CDR3 DNA sequence: TGTGCCAGCAGCCCCCGCGGGAACCCCAGGAATGAGCAGTTCTTC.

The sample holds one count of this clone. The chain couples TRBV5-1 to TRBJ2-2, with 10 bases matching TRBD1. V shed 0 bases, J shed 7 bases, and the junction held 3 bases outside the gene matches. The length of the CDR3 is 15 residues. Germline CDR1 SGHRS, CDR2 YFSETQ. CDR3 protein: CASSLGQGADGELFF. In nucleotides, the CDR3 is TGCGCCAGCAGCTTGGGACAGGGGGCGGACGGGGAGCTGTTTTTT.

This sequence joins TRBV7-9 and TRBJ1-3, with D possibly matching TRBD1 (5 bases). Germline V gene data show CDR1 as SEHNR and CDR2 as FQNEAQ (reference sequence). V was cut by 5 bases and J by 0 bases, with 14 bases left in between. The CDR3 covers 16 residues. The chain's CDR3 is CASSARDYDSGNTIYF. The CDR3 DNA is TGTGCCAGCAGCGCCCGGGACTATGACTCTGGAAACACCATATATTTT.

This rearrangement joins TRBV15 to TRBJ2-5; 13 nucleotides line up with TRBD2. After removal of 8 bases from V and 5 bases from J, the junction contained 2 bases not matched to a gene. CDR3 length: 13 residues. In germline, CDR1 is LNHNV, CDR2 YYDKDF (reference sequence). CDR3 region: CATGTSGEETQYF. The CDR3 bases are TGTGCCACCGGGACTAGCGGGGAGGAGACCCAGTACTTC.

The chain joins TRBV5-4 to TRBJ2-1; 8 bases map to TRBD2. CDR3 length: 14 amino acids. The trim removed 2 bases at V and 5 bases at J, leaving 3 bases unmatched. Germline CDR1 is SGHNT and CDR2 is YYREEE (reference sequence). CDR3 bases: TGTGCCAGCAGCTTAAGCGGGAGAAACAATGAGCAGTTCTTC. Translation: CASSLSGRNNEQFF.

The V and J genes are TRBV30 and TRBJ1-2; 7 bases agree with TRBD1. Germline CDR1 reads GTSNPN; CDR2 reads SVGIG (reference sequence). This CDR3 has 11 amino acids. CDR3 DNA sequence: TGTGCATACCCACAGGGGCTTGGCTACACCTTC. It encodes CAYPQGLGYTF. The full variable domain, its missing parts supplied by reference TRBV30 and TRBJ1-2, is SQTIHQWPATLVQPVGSPLSLECTVEGTSNPNLYWYRQAAGRGLQLLFYSVGIGQISSEVPQNLSASRPQDRQFILSSKKLLLSDSGFYLCAYPQGLGYTFGSGTRLTVV.

This chain links TRBV10-2 with TRBJ1-1; maybe TRBD1 (6 bases). Trimming took 9 bases from V and 6 from J, leaving 14 bases between them. This CDR3 contains 12 residues. CDR1 is WSHSY and CDR2 is SAAADI in the germline V gene. The CDR3 loop is CASSQGAPEAFF. CDR3 coding DNA: TGCGCCAGTTCACAGGGTGCCCCTGAAGCTTTCTTT.

V gene TRBV6-1 combines with J gene TRBJ1-2; D not resolved. The CDR3 has 13 amino acids. Trimming stripped 3 bases from V and 3 bases from J, with 8 bases between. Per the germline V gene, CDR1 is MNHNS and CDR2 is SASEGT. CDR3 region: CASSEIRDYGYTF. CDR3 DNA sequence: TGTGCCAGCAGTGAGATCCGGGACTATGGCTACACCTTC.

This clone was observed once. Sequence at one end of the junction differs from germline and may be a read error. V and J are TRBV7-9 and TRBJ2-1; 7 bases are shared with TRBD2. This CDR3 comprises 16 residues. Per the germline V gene, CDR1 is SEHNR and CDR2 is FQNEAQ (reference sequence). The CDR3 is CASSSPERDSSNEQFF. In nucleotides, the CDR3 is TGTGCCAGCAGCTCTCCTGAGCGGGACTCCTCCAATGAGCAGTTCTTC.

The chain joins TRBV6-1 to TRBJ1-6; unclear D gene. The V and J ends lost 2 bases and 7 bases respectively, with 9 bases between them. This CDR3 has 14 residues. CDR1 is MNHNS and CDR2 is SASEGT in the germline V gene. The CDR3 sequence: CASSELSRNSPLHF. In DNA, the CDR3 is TGTGCCAGCAGTGAACTCTCGCGAAATTCACCCCTCCACTTT.